These T cell receptor beta chains were read from a single sample in a study of radiotherapy plus CTLA-4 blockade in lung cancer. The repertoire was sequenced with immunoSEQ multiplex PCR; TCRdb's copy has only in-frame clones and lacks some. The sample shows about 95,000 clones, roughly 85% of them seen only once. The sequencing used peripheral blood, collected from a patient treated with radiotherapy plus ipilimumab. The source of these receptors is a human donor with non-small cell lung cancer who had stable disease on radiotherapy plus ipilimumab. The CDR3 runs from the conserved cysteine through the conserved F or W. A D gene is named only where the DNA matches it firmly. Not all rows give a size; the values are once, few, many and, for expanded clones, a class.

j_call: TRBJ2-3
d_call: TRBD2
clone_size: once
v_call: TRBV30
cdr3_aa: CAWSVQAGSADTQYF
cdr3_nt: TGTGCCTGGAGTGTTCAAGCGGGAAGTGCAGATACGCAGTATTTT

j_call: TRBJ2-7
d_call: -
clone_size: -
v_call: TRBV29-1
cdr3_aa: CSVEGPYYEQYF
cdr3_nt: TGCAGCGTTGAAGGTCCCTACTACGAGCAGTACTTC

j_call: TRBJ1-3
d_call: TRBD1
clone_size: once
v_call: TRBV19
cdr3_aa: CASTRDRSENTIYF
cdr3_nt: TGTGCCAGTACCCGGGACAGATCTGAAAACACCATATATTTT

j_call: TRBJ1-1
d_call: TRBD1
clone_size: once
v_call: TRBV28
cdr3_aa: CASSLYGRGLNTEAFF
cdr3_nt: TGTGCCAGCAGTTTATATGGCAGGGGGCTTAACACTGAAGCTTTCTTT

j_call: TRBJ2-5
d_call: -
clone_size: -
v_call: TRBV5-6
cdr3_aa: CASSLELAGAAETQYF
cdr3_nt: TGTGCCAGCAGCTTGGAGTTGGCAGGGGCGGCAGAGACCCAGTACTTC

j_call: TRBJ1-6
d_call: TRBD1
clone_size: -
v_call: TRBV6-5
cdr3_aa: CASSLDRGNSPLHF
cdr3_nt: TGTGCCAGCAGCCTGGACAGGGGGAATTCACCCCTCCACTTT

j_call: TRBJ2-3
d_call: TRBD1
clone_size: -
v_call: TRBV5-1
cdr3_aa: CASSLGKTGDVGDTQYF
cdr3_nt: TGCGCCAGCAGCTTGGGAAAGACAGGGGATGTGGGAGATACGCAGTATTTT

j_call: TRBJ2-1
d_call: TRBD2
clone_size: -
v_call: TRBV7-3
cdr3_aa: CASSLASGRNREQFF
cdr3_nt: TGTGCCAGCAGCTTAGCTAGCGGGAGGAATCGTGAGCAGTTCTTC

j_call: TRBJ2-1
d_call: TRBD2
clone_size: -
v_call: TRBV5-8
cdr3_aa: CASSLAGRGGNEQFF
cdr3_nt: TGTGCCAGCAGCTTGGCCGGGCGGGGGGGCAATGAGCAGTTCTTC

j_call: TRBJ2-2
d_call: TRBD2
clone_size: -
v_call: TRBV7-3
cdr3_aa: CASSRRLAGTGELFF
cdr3_nt: TGTGCCAGCAGCCGGAGACTAGCTGGGACCGGGGAGCTGTTTTTT

j_call: TRBJ1-2
d_call: -
clone_size: -
v_call: TRBV18
cdr3_aa: CASSPARDYGYTF
cdr3_nt: TGTGCCAGCTCACCCGCGCGGGACTATGGCTACACCTTC

j_call: TRBJ2-2
d_call: TRBD1
clone_size: -
v_call: TRBV5-4
cdr3_aa: CASSYYRGTGELFF
cdr3_nt: TGTGCCAGCAGCTATTACAGGGGGACCGGGGAGCTGTTTTTT

j_call: TRBJ2-1
d_call: TRBD2
clone_size: -
v_call: TRBV10-1
cdr3_aa: CASSDLAGDTYNEQFF
cdr3_nt: TGCGCCAGCAGTGACCTAGCGGGGGATACCTACAATGAGCAGTTCTTC

j_call: TRBJ2-7
d_call: -
clone_size: -
v_call: TRBV28
cdr3_aa: CASSPGLGAYEQYF
cdr3_nt: TGTGCCAGCAGTCCTGGACTGGGGGCCTACGAGCAGTACTTC

j_call: TRBJ2-1
d_call: TRBD2
clone_size: -
v_call: TRBV9
cdr3_aa: CASSVEVAGGLSEQFF
cdr3_nt: TGTGCCAGCAGCGTAGAAGTAGCGGGGGGGCTTAGTGAGCAGTTCTTC

j_call: TRBJ1-1
d_call: -
clone_size: few
v_call: TRBV28
cdr3_aa: CASSLLQSLEAFF
cdr3_nt: TGTGCCAGCAGTTTACTACAGTCCCTCGAAGCTTTCTTT

j_call: TRBJ2-5
d_call: -
clone_size: -
v_call: TRBV7-2
cdr3_aa: CASSQDRRETQYF
cdr3_nt: TGTGCCAGCAGCCAAGACAGGAGGGAGACCCAGTACTTC

j_call: TRBJ1-1
d_call: -
clone_size: -
v_call: TRBV28
cdr3_aa: CASSLSANEAFF
cdr3_nt: TGTGCCAGCAGTTTATCGGCAAACGAAGCTTTCTTT

j_call: TRBJ1-5
d_call: -
clone_size: -
v_call: TRBV18
cdr3_aa: CASSPAGSNQPQHF
cdr3_nt: TGTGCCAGCTCACCAGCAGGGAGCAATCAGCCCCAGCATTTT

j_call: TRBJ2-5
d_call: TRBD1
clone_size: few
v_call: TRBV2
cdr3_aa: CASSGTGTGQETQYF
cdr3_nt: TGTGCCAGCAGTGGGACCGGGACAGGACAAGAGACCCAGTACTTC

j_call: TRBJ1-6
d_call: TRBD1
clone_size: -
v_call: TRBV29-1
cdr3_aa: CSVADRVNSPLHF
cdr3_nt: TGCAGCGTTGCGGACAGGGTTAATTCACCCCTCCACTTT

j_call: TRBJ1-1
d_call: -
clone_size: -
v_call: TRBV29-1
cdr3_aa: CSVEAAVGAAFF
cdr3_nt: TGCAGCGTTGAAGCGGCGGTAGGAGCAGCTTTCTTT

j_call: TRBJ2-5
d_call: TRBD2
clone_size: -
v_call: TRBV7-9
cdr3_aa: CASSLVSGRQTQYF
cdr3_nt: TGTGCCAGCAGCTTAGTTAGCGGGAGGCAGACCCAGTACTTC

j_call: TRBJ1-5
d_call: -
clone_size: -
v_call: TRBV2
cdr3_aa: CASSDGVPQPQHF
cdr3_nt: TGTGCCAGCAGTGACGGGGTTCCCCAGCCCCAGCATTTT

j_call: TRBJ2-1
d_call: TRBD2
clone_size: -
v_call: TRBV2
cdr3_aa: CASREGKTSGNGEQFF
cdr3_nt: TGTGCCAGCAGAGAGGGAAAGACTAGCGGGAACGGTGAGCAGTTCTTC

j_call: TRBJ2-7
d_call: TRBD2
clone_size: few
v_call: TRBV10-2
cdr3_aa: CASSDLLAGGEQYF
cdr3_nt: TGCGCCAGCAGTGATTTACTAGCGGGAGGGGAGCAGTACTTC

j_call: TRBJ2-5
d_call: -
clone_size: -
v_call: TRBV7-2
cdr3_aa: CASSLGGSGVVQETQYF
cdr3_nt: TGTGCCAGCAGCTTAGGGGGTTCGGGGGTAGTCCAAGAGACCCAGTACTTC

j_call: TRBJ1-2
d_call: TRBD1
clone_size: -
v_call: TRBV30
cdr3_aa: CAWTVTGVPNYGYTF
cdr3_nt: TGTGCCTGGACTGTGACAGGGGTCCCCAACTATGGCTACACCTTC

j_call: TRBJ2-7
d_call: -
clone_size: -
v_call: TRBV6-5
cdr3_aa: CASSFGPPSAEQYF
cdr3_nt: TGTGCCAGCAGTTTTGGACCGCCTTCGGCCGAGCAGTACTTC

j_call: TRBJ2-7
d_call: TRBD2
clone_size: -
v_call: TRBV2
cdr3_aa: CASRAGLAGGGHEQYF
cdr3_nt: TGTGCCAGCAGAGCCGGACTAGCGGGAGGTGGACACGAGCAGTACTTC

j_call: TRBJ2-1
d_call: -
clone_size: -
v_call: TRBV11-1
cdr3_aa: CASSLTSPSSYNEQFF
cdr3_nt: TGTGCCAGCAGCCTTACTAGTCCGAGCTCCTACAATGAGCAGTTCTTC

j_call: TRBJ2-1
d_call: -
clone_size: -
v_call: TRBV7-7
cdr3_aa: CASSREQGSFEQFF
cdr3_nt: TGTGCTAGCAGCCGGGAGCAGGGAAGTTTTGAGCAGTTCTTC

j_call: TRBJ2-2
d_call: TRBD1
clone_size: -
v_call: TRBV19
cdr3_aa: CASGQGWTGELFF
cdr3_nt: TGTGCATCTGGACAGGGATGGACCGGGGAGCTGTTTTTT

j_call: TRBJ2-7
d_call: TRBD1
clone_size: -
v_call: TRBV14
cdr3_aa: CASSQLTGGSYEQYF
cdr3_nt: TGTGCCAGCAGCCAGCTGACAGGGGGTTCCTACGAGCAGTACTTC

j_call: TRBJ2-5
d_call: TRBD2
clone_size: -
v_call: TRBV28
cdr3_aa: CASTVGAGGQETQYF
cdr3_nt: TGTGCCAGCACCGTCGGGGCGGGGGGGCAAGAGACCCAGTACTTC

j_call: TRBJ2-2
d_call: -
clone_size: -
v_call: TRBV5-6
cdr3_aa: CASRAGLQITGELFF
cdr3_nt: TGTGCCAGCAGGGCGGGACTCCAGATCACCGGGGAGCTGTTTTTT

j_call: TRBJ2-7
d_call: -
clone_size: -
v_call: TRBV4-1
cdr3_aa: CASSQDPTGSYYEQYF
cdr3_nt: TGCGCCAGCAGCCAAGATCCTACGGGATCCTACTACGAGCAGTACTTC

j_call: TRBJ1-1
d_call: -
clone_size: -
v_call: TRBV30
cdr3_aa: CAWSVGGRGNTEAFF
cdr3_nt: TGTGCCTGGAGTGTAGGGGGACGGGGCAACACTGAAGCTTTCTTT

j_call: TRBJ2-5
d_call: -
clone_size: -
v_call: TRBV18
cdr3_aa: CASSPAGTEQETQYF
cdr3_nt: TGTGCCAGCTCACCGGCCGGGACGGAGCAAGAGACCCAGTACTTC

j_call: TRBJ1-2
d_call: -
clone_size: -
v_call: TRBV30
cdr3_aa: CAWSQEGDDGYTF
cdr3_nt: TGTGCCTGGAGTCAGGAAGGGGATGATGGCTACACCTTC

j_call: TRBJ1-1
d_call: TRBD1
clone_size: -
v_call: TRBV9
cdr3_aa: CASSVERSDRVYTEAFF
cdr3_nt: TGTGCCAGCAGCGTCGAGAGGTCAGACAGGGTGTACACTGAAGCTTTCTTT